One sample yielded the 22 T cell receptor beta chains listed below, sequenced in a study of T cells in Graves' hyperthyroidism and ophthalmopathy. Amplified regions were TCR beta CDR3 sequences from RNA transcripts. In the first-round RT-PCR of the TCR CDR3, the HTBI primer set was used. TCRdb called the multiplex PCR reads again in MiXCR, with one record for every CDR3 protein. The sample gives approximately 510,000 distinct CDR3 sequences, around 21% of which show up once; approximately 26% is in the top ten. Specimen: blood. The receptors derive from a man between 18 and 35 years old with Graves' hyperthyroidism.

The chain couples TRBV29-1 to TRBJ2-7; 9 nucleotides agree with TRBD1. Germline V gene lookup returns CDR1 SQVTM and CDR2 ANQGSEA. V gave up 8 bases and J gave up 4 bases; unmatched junction bases: 9. This CDR3 is 13 amino acids long. In DNA form, the CDR3 reads TGCAGCACTTGGACAGGGGAGAGTTACGAGCAGTACTTC. Translating it yields CSTWTGESYEQYF.

In the case of this clonotype: The conserved final phenylalanine or tryptophan is absent from the CDR3, which likely points to a read error. The CDR3 loop is CATSREALSSYEQYL. CDR3 sequence (DNA): TGTGCCACCAGCAGAGAGGCCCTGAGCTCCTACGAGCAGTACCTC. The gene calls are TRBV15 and TRBJ2-7; no clear D gene. V dropped 0 bases and J dropped 0 bases, with 9 bases sitting between them. Germline CDR1 and CDR2: LNHNV and YYDKDF (reference sequence). The CDR3 is 15 amino acids.

Notes on this clonotype: Since the CDR3 does not end with the conserved phenylalanine or tryptophan, this likely comes from a read error. The V gene is TRBV28, the J gene TRBJ2-7, with D maybe TRBD2 (5 bases). This CDR3 comprises 13 residues. The germline V and J ends were trimmed by 4 bases and 0 bases, with 7 bases remaining between them. The V gene's germline CDR1 is MDHEN and CDR2 SYDVKM. The CDR3 DNA sequence: TGTGCCAGCAGTTCCGAGGGCTCCTACGAGCAGTACTTG. This sequence encodes CASSSEGSYEQYL.

This clonotype showed up many times. The chain is built from TRBV15 and TRBJ2-7; D is perhaps TRBD1 or TRBD2 (7 bases each). The CDR3 contains 14 residues. CDR1 is LNHNV and CDR2 is YYDKDF in the germline V gene (reference sequence). V lost 3 bases, J lost 3 bases, and 12 bases lay in between. DNA of the CDR3: TGTGCCACCAGCAGTGCAGGGGGGGACTACGAGCAGTACTTC. The encoded protein is CATSSAGGDYEQYF.

The chain joins TRBV20-1 to TRBJ1-1, with D tentatively TRBD1 (6 bases). The germline gives CDR1 DFQATT, CDR2 SNEGSKA (reference sequence). Trimming removed 5 bases from V and 6 bases from J, with 13 bases in between. The CDR3 has 12 amino acids. For the CDR3, the DNA is TGCAGTGCTGTTCAGGGGACCGCTGAAGCTTTCTTT. As protein: CSAVQGTAEAFF.

The rearrangement joins TRBV15 to TRBJ1-2; D perhaps matches TRBD1 (6 bases). Trimming took 8 bases from V and 2 from J, leaving 9 bases between them. CDR3 size: 12 residues. CDR1 and CDR2 (germline): LNHNV, YYDKDF (reference sequence). The CDR3 region is CATGGRNYGYTF. In DNA form, the CDR3 reads TGTGCCACCGGGGGGCGAAACTATGGCTACACCTTC.

There are a few counts of this clonotype. V is TRBV3-1 and J is TRBJ1-2; 7 positions match TRBD1. This CDR3 region has 14 residues. CDR1 LGHDT and CDR2 YNNKEL come from the germline V gene (reference sequence). V dropped 3 bases and J dropped 7; count of bases not matched to a gene: 8. The CDR3 region has the DNA TGTGCCAGCAGCCAGCCCTTCGGGACAGCTGGCTACACCTTC. It codes for CASSQPFGTAGYTF.

This clonotype has more than one count but fewer than ten. V is TRBV9 and J is TRBJ2-7; TRBD2 is a possible D gene (5 bases). Germline CDR1 reads SGDLS; CDR2 reads YYNGEE. CDR3 length equals 16 residues. Trimming removed 0 bases from V and 4 bases from J, with 17 bases in between. CDR3 nucleotide sequence: TGTGCCAGCAGCGTAGTGGGTAGCGTAGAGCTTTACGAGCAGTACTTC. Protein product: CASSVVGSVELYEQYF.

Ten or more counts support this clonotype. The CDR3 DNA is TGTGCCAGTAGTATGGTTCACACCCAGCCCCAGCATTTT. It specifies CASSMVHTQPQHF. The V gene is TRBV19, the J gene TRBJ1-5, with D hard to call. CDR3 length: 13 residues. V gave up 3 bases and J gave up 7 bases, with 10 bases separating them. CDR1 and CDR2 from the germline V gene are LNHDA and SQIVND (reference sequence).

Ten or more counts support this clonotype. This chain links TRBV28 with TRBJ2-2; no reliable D call. The CDR3 covers 13 residues. Germline V gene sequence: CDR1 MDHEN, CDR2 SYDVKM. Trimming took off 7 bases at V and 6 bases at J, with 12 bases between the two ends. The CDR3 loop reads CASNFEVPGELFF. CDR3 sequence (DNA): TGTGCCAGCAACTTCGAGGTCCCCGGGGAGCTGTTTTTT.

This clonotype appeared many times. V and J are TRBV12-3 or TRBV12-4 and TRBJ2-4, with D unclear. V was shortened by 5 bases and J by 0 bases, with 8 bases between the two germline ends. The CDR3 consists of 14 residues. The CDR3 nucleotides are TGTGCCAGCAGTCCCCCCCTAGCCAAAAACATTCAGTACTTC. It translates to CASSPPLAKNIQYF.

This clonotype was seen a handful of times. A much larger clone differs by one base, so this may be a read error. The chain links TRBV11-2 to TRBJ2-7; D might be TRBD2 (6 bases). The CDR3 consists of 15 residues. Germline CDR1 is SGHAT and CDR2 is FQNNGV. The CDR3 reads CVSSSEGTGLYEQYF. In nucleotides, the CDR3 is TGTGTCAGCAGCAGCGAGGGGACGGGACTTTACGAGCAGTACTTC.

This clonotype appeared a few times. The rearrangement links TRBV7-9 to TRBJ2-5, with D possibly matching TRBD2 (5 bases). Trimming took off 1 base at V and 2 bases at J, with 11 bases between the two ends. The CDR3 has 15 residues. The germline V gene encodes CDR1 SEHNR and CDR2 FQNEAQ (reference sequence). CDR3 nucleotides: TGTGCCAGCAGCTTAGGGGGAGCCGGTCAAGAGACCCAGTACTTC. Translating it yields CASSLGGAGQETQYF.

The rearrangement links TRBV28 to TRBJ2-7, with 12 bases aligning to TRBD1. The CDR3 has 13 residues. Trimming removed 8 bases from V and 9 bases from J; junction bases left unmatched: 8. CDR1 and CDR2 (germline): MDHEN, SYDVKM. The CDR3: CASRGQGALGQYF. The DNA for the CDR3 is TGTGCCAGCCGGGGACAGGGGGCTTTGGGGCAGTACTTC. Full variable domain (outside the CDR3, taken from reference TRBV28 and TRBJ2-7): DVKVTQSSRYLVKRTGEKVFLECVQDMDHENMFWYRQDPGLGLRLIYFSYDVKMKEKGDIPEGYSVSREKKERFSLILESASTNQTSMYLCASRGQGALGQYFGPGTRLTVT.

The V and J genes are TRBV2 and TRBJ2-7, with D perhaps matching TRBD2 (5 bases). Per the germline V gene, CDR1 is SNHLY and CDR2 is FYNNEI. The CDR3 sequence is 12 residues long. V gave up 2 bases and J gave up 7 bases, with 9 bases separating them. CDR3 sequence: CASSELAHEQYF. As DNA, the CDR3 is TGTGCCAGCAGTGAACTAGCTCATGAGCAGTACTTC.

V gene TRBV10-1 combines with J gene TRBJ2-5; D may be TRBD1 (6 bases). Germline V gene data show CDR1 as WNHNN and CDR2 as SYGVQD (reference sequence). The CDR3 runs to 16 residues. V shed 2 bases and J shed 5 bases, with 18 bases lying between them. DNA of the CDR3: TGCGCCAGCAGTGAGACTACAGGGAAATGGTGGGAGACCCAGTACTTC. Protein: CASSETTGKWWETQYF.

V gene TRBV13 combines with J gene TRBJ2-7, with unresolved D. V was trimmed by 4 bases and J by 5 bases, leaving 9 bases between them. The CDR3 runs to 12 residues. The V gene's germline CDR1 is PRHDT and CDR2 FYEKMQ (reference sequence). The CDR3, as DNA: TGTGCCAGCAGCTCATGGGGTAACGAGCAGTACTTC. Protein sequence: CASSSWGNEQYF. Filled out from reference TRBV13 and TRBJ2-7, the complete variable domain reads AAGVIQSPRHLIKEKRETATLKCYPIPRHDTVYWYQQGPGQDPQFLISFYEKMQSDKGSIPDRFSAQQFSDYHSELNMSSLELGDSALYFCASSSWGNEQYFGPGTRLTVT.

The V gene is TRBV6-5, the J gene TRBJ1-2, with 8 bases that match TRBD1. The J segment lost 10 bases and the V segment lost 4 bases, leaving 8 bases of the junction unmatched. CDR3 length equals 13 residues. Germline-derived CDR1 and CDR2 are MNHEY and SVGAGI. The CDR3 nucleotides are TGTGCCAGCAGTTTCCGGACAGGGAGAGACTACACCTTC. This sequence encodes CASSFRTGRDYTF.

The J gene is TRBJ2-7, the V gene TRBV7-2; D is unresolved. V lost 8 bases and J 1 base, leaving 18 bases between the germline ends. The CDR3 has 15 residues. Germline V gene data show CDR1 as SGHTA and CDR2 as FQGNSA. The CDR3 coding sequence is TGTGCCAGCGCCCCGGAAGGGCCCCTTTCCTACGAGCAGTACTTC. It codes for CASAPEGPLSYEQYF.

The rearrangement links TRBV6-1 to TRBJ1-6; D is undetermined. Germline V gene data show CDR1 as MNHNS and CDR2 as SASEGT. Trimming removed 7 bases from V and 7 bases from J, with 17 bases in between. The CDR3 sequence is 15 residues long. The CDR3 loop is CASTLGRTGNSPLHF. For the CDR3, the DNA is TGTGCCAGCACCTTAGGACGGACCGGGAATTCACCCCTCCACTTT.

This clonotype was seen repeatedly, ten times or more. V gene TRBV2 combines with J gene TRBJ1-1, with 7 bases matching TRBD1. Germline loops: CDR1 SNHLY, CDR2 FYNNEI. The CDR3 is 13 residues long. The V gene end was trimmed by 5 bases and the J gene end by 6 bases; junction bases not matched to a gene: 6. This CDR3 reads CASSLRQGAEAFF. In DNA, the CDR3 is TGTGCCAGCAGTCTTCGACAGGGCGCTGAAGCTTTCTTT.

This clonotype has ten or more counts. V gene TRBV6-5 combines with J gene TRBJ1-1; the D is unclear. The CDR3 contains 15 residues. V lost 4 bases to trimming and J lost 1 base, with 13 bases between them. Per germline, CDR1 MNHEY and CDR2 SVGAGI. This CDR3 is CASSSPRETNTEAFF. The CDR3 bases are TGTGCCAGCAGTTCCCCCCGGGAGACGAACACTGAAGCTTTCTTT.